A selection of T cell receptor beta chains follows, all from one sample in a study of CD8+ T cells in alopecia areata. Generated by immunoSEQ multiplex PCR, the TCRdb table keeps only in-frame clones and is missing some. The sample yields roughly 65,000 clones, 45% to 50% seen once. The sample was CD8+ T cells sorted from blood, taken at week 0. These receptor sequences come from a human donor with alopecia areata. Each CDR3 is given with its conserved first and last residue. Each record gives: J gene, D gene, clone size, V gene, CDR3 protein, CDR3 DNA. The D gene is left open where the match is weak. The size of a clone is reported for some rows only, either as once, few or many, or as a class for expanded clones.

j_call: TRBJ2-7; d_call: -; clone_size: -; v_call: TRBV29-1; cdr3_aa: CSVPSEGNLYEQYF; cdr3_nt: TGCAGCGTCCCCTCTGAGGGAAATCTCTACGAGCAGTACTTC
j_call: TRBJ2-7; d_call: -; clone_size: -; v_call: TRBV5-1; cdr3_aa: CASSQGFGYEQYF; cdr3_nt: TGCGCCAGCAGCCAGGGATTCGGCTACGAGCAGTACTTC
j_call: TRBJ2-3; d_call: -; clone_size: -; v_call: TRBV7-2; cdr3_aa: CASSLLSVGVADTQYF; cdr3_nt: TGTGCCAGCAGCTTATTGTCCGTGGGGGTGGCAGATACGCAGTATTTT
j_call: TRBJ1-1; d_call: -; clone_size: few; v_call: TRBV19; cdr3_aa: CASAISDSGNTEAFF; cdr3_nt: TGTGCCAGCGCAATATCTGACAGTGGGAACACTGAAGCTTTCTTT
j_call: TRBJ2-7; d_call: -; clone_size: -; v_call: TRBV27; cdr3_aa: CASSPGHTYEQYF; cdr3_nt: TGTGCCAGCAGTCCTGGACACACCTACGAGCAGTACTTC
j_call: TRBJ2-7; d_call: TRBD2; clone_size: -; v_call: TRBV4-1; cdr3_aa: CASSLGTSGSYEQYF; cdr3_nt: TGCGCCAGCAGCCTGGGCACTAGCGGGAGCTACGAGCAGTACTTC
j_call: TRBJ1-5; d_call: -; clone_size: -; v_call: TRBV5-6; cdr3_aa: CASSLVSSNQPQHF; cdr3_nt: TGTGCCAGCAGCTTGGTGTCTAGCAATCAGCCCCAGCATTTT
j_call: TRBJ1-1; d_call: -; clone_size: many; v_call: TRBV6-1; cdr3_aa: CASSEKVEPNTEAFF; cdr3_nt: TGTGCCAGCAGTGAAAAGGTAGAGCCGAACACTGAAGCTTTCTTT
j_call: TRBJ2-2; d_call: -; clone_size: -; v_call: TRBV29-1; cdr3_aa: CSGWANTGELFF; cdr3_nt: TGCAGCGGCTGGGCGAACACCGGGGAGCTGTTTTTT
j_call: TRBJ2-7; d_call: TRBD1; clone_size: -; v_call: TRBV29-1; cdr3_aa: CSVGPGQGSYEQYF; cdr3_nt: TGCAGCGTGGGACCAGGACAGGGCTCCTACGAGCAGTACTTC
j_call: TRBJ1-1; d_call: TRBD1; clone_size: -; v_call: TRBV30; cdr3_aa: CAWTPRQGDEAFF; cdr3_nt: TGTGCCTGGACCCCACGACAGGGGGATGAAGCTTTCTTT
j_call: TRBJ2-7; d_call: -; clone_size: -; v_call: TRBV11-2; cdr3_aa: CASSLGGSYEQYF; cdr3_nt: TGTGCCAGCAGCTTGGGGGGCTCCTACGAGCAGTACTTC
j_call: TRBJ2-3; d_call: -; clone_size: few; v_call: TRBV5-1; cdr3_aa: CASSLANLDTQYF; cdr3_nt: TGCGCCAGCAGCTTGGCCAATCTTGATACGCAGTATTTT
j_call: TRBJ2-7; d_call: TRBD1; clone_size: few; v_call: TRBV29-1; cdr3_aa: CSVAQGVSYEQYF; cdr3_nt: TGCAGCGTTGCCCAGGGGGTTTCCTACGAGCAGTACTTC
j_call: TRBJ2-7; d_call: -; clone_size: -; v_call: TRBV15; cdr3_aa: CATSTAGNSYEQYF; cdr3_nt: TGTGCCACCAGCACCGCAGGGAACTCCTACGAGCAGTACTTC
j_call: TRBJ2-2; d_call: -; clone_size: -; v_call: TRBV9; cdr3_aa: CASSALGRTNTGELFF; cdr3_nt: TGTGCCAGCAGCGCCCTCGGCAGAACAAACACCGGGGAGCTGTTTTTT
j_call: TRBJ2-3; d_call: -; clone_size: -; v_call: TRBV5-1; cdr3_aa: CASSLVESATDTQYF; cdr3_nt: TGCGCCAGCAGCTTGGTTGAGAGCGCGACAGATACGCAGTATTTT
j_call: TRBJ1-1; d_call: -; clone_size: few; v_call: TRBV7-2; cdr3_aa: CASSLTRANTEAFF; cdr3_nt: TGTGCCAGCAGCTTAACAAGGGCAAACACTGAAGCTTTCTTT
j_call: TRBJ2-2; d_call: -; clone_size: many; v_call: TRBV6-1; cdr3_aa: CAVEPHPEDTGELFF; cdr3_nt: TGTGCCGTCGAGCCACACCCGGAGGACACCGGGGAGCTGTTTTTT
j_call: TRBJ2-3; d_call: TRBD1; clone_size: few; v_call: TRBV9; cdr3_aa: CASSPQGGTGVDTQYF; cdr3_nt: TGTGCCAGCAGCCCACAAGGAGGGACAGGGGTGGATACGCAGTATTTT
j_call: TRBJ1-2; d_call: TRBD1; clone_size: few; v_call: TRBV7-8; cdr3_aa: CASSSSQGEVLYGYTF; cdr3_nt: TGTGCCAGCAGCTCGAGCCAGGGGGAAGTTCTATATGGCTACACCTTC
j_call: TRBJ2-1; d_call: -; clone_size: few; v_call: TRBV29-1; cdr3_aa: CSVVGNEQFF; cdr3_nt: TGCAGCGTTGTGGGCAATGAGCAGTTCTTC
j_call: TRBJ1-1; d_call: TRBD1; clone_size: -; v_call: TRBV29-1; cdr3_aa: CSVFGQGRVRAPEAFF; cdr3_nt: TGCAGCGTTTTCGGACAGGGGAGGGTTAGGGCTCCTGAAGCTTTCTTT
j_call: TRBJ2-1; d_call: TRBD2; clone_size: -; v_call: TRBV7-2; cdr3_aa: CASSQGLAGMQFF; cdr3_nt: TGTGCCAGCAGCCAGGGACTAGCGGGGATGCAGTTCTTC
j_call: TRBJ2-7; d_call: -; clone_size: few; v_call: TRBV29-1; cdr3_aa: CSVVATTLNSPYEQYF; cdr3_nt: TGCAGCGTTGTTGCTACTACACTAAATTCCCCCTACGAGCAGTACTTC
j_call: TRBJ2-7; d_call: TRBD1; clone_size: few; v_call: TRBV7-4; cdr3_aa: CASSLGTGGEQYF; cdr3_nt: TGTGCCAGCAGCTTGGGGACAGGGGGAGAGCAGTACTTC
j_call: TRBJ2-7; d_call: TRBD2; clone_size: few; v_call: TRBV19; cdr3_aa: CASSPGLGPYEQYF; cdr3_nt: TGTGCCAGTAGTCCGGGACTAGGGCCCTACGAGCAGTACTTC
j_call: TRBJ2-7; d_call: -; clone_size: -; v_call: TRBV29-1; cdr3_aa: CSVVSHTSSYEQYF; cdr3_nt: TGCAGCGTTGTTTCCCATACCAGCTCCTACGAGCAGTACTTC
j_call: TRBJ2-1; d_call: TRBD2; clone_size: -; v_call: TRBV29-1; cdr3_aa: CSVERAGGNNEQFF; cdr3_nt: TGCAGCGTTGAACGAGCGGGAGGGAACAATGAGCAGTTCTTC
j_call: TRBJ2-3; d_call: -; clone_size: -; v_call: TRBV7-8; cdr3_aa: CASSLEVSSGTDTQYF; cdr3_nt: TGTGCCAGCAGCTTAGAGGTTAGCAGCGGCACAGATACGCAGTATTTT
j_call: TRBJ2-1; d_call: TRBD2; clone_size: -; v_call: TRBV6-6; cdr3_aa: CASSLHASGGNEQFF; cdr3_nt: TGTGCCAGCAGTTTACACGCTAGCGGGGGCAATGAGCAGTTCTTC
j_call: TRBJ1-1; d_call: -; clone_size: few; v_call: TRBV6-4; cdr3_aa: CASSIIGVGTEAFF; cdr3_nt: TGTGCCAGCAGTATAATCGGGGTCGGCACTGAAGCTTTCTTT
j_call: TRBJ2-1; d_call: TRBD2; clone_size: few; v_call: TRBV9; cdr3_aa: CASSPGTSGSSYNEQFF; cdr3_nt: TGTGCCAGCAGCCCGGGGACTAGCGGTAGCTCCTACAATGAGCAGTTCTTC
j_call: TRBJ2-7; d_call: -; clone_size: -; v_call: TRBV21-1; cdr3_aa: CASSAWDSLYEQYF; cdr3_nt: TGTGCCAGCAGCGCTTGGGACAGCTTGTACGAGCAGTACTTC
j_call: TRBJ2-7; d_call: TRBD2; clone_size: -; v_call: TRBV9; cdr3_aa: CASSPHHQREGTAEQYF; cdr3_nt: TGTGCCAGCAGCCCTCACCATCAGCGGGAGGGAACCGCCGAGCAGTACTTC
j_call: TRBJ2-7; d_call: TRBD1; clone_size: -; v_call: TRBV6-1; cdr3_aa: CASSEVGTGYREQYF; cdr3_nt: TGTGCCAGCAGTGAAGTTGGGACAGGGTACCGCGAGCAGTACTTC
j_call: TRBJ2-7; d_call: -; clone_size: few; v_call: TRBV4-1; cdr3_aa: CASSQEGGAAPYEQYF; cdr3_nt: TGCGCCAGCAGCCAAGAGGGGGGAGCGGCCCCTTACGAGCAGTACTTC
j_call: TRBJ2-7; d_call: -; clone_size: -; v_call: TRBV29-1; cdr3_aa: CSVGYPESYEQYF; cdr3_nt: TGCAGCGTTGGTTACCCGGAATCCTACGAGCAGTACTTC
j_call: TRBJ1-2; d_call: TRBD1; clone_size: few; v_call: TRBV19; cdr3_aa: CASSSYDRANGYTF; cdr3_nt: TGTGCCAGTAGTTCCTATGACAGGGCTAACGGCTACACCTTC
j_call: TRBJ2-2; d_call: TRBD2; clone_size: -; v_call: TRBV29-1; cdr3_aa: CSVESSGVNTGELFF; cdr3_nt: TGCAGCGTTGAATCTAGCGGAGTGAACACCGGGGAGCTGTTTTTT
j_call: TRBJ2-7; d_call: -; clone_size: few; v_call: TRBV29-1; cdr3_aa: CSVEVGRAPPYEQYF; cdr3_nt: TGCAGCGTTGAAGTTGGCAGGGCACCGCCCTACGAGCAGTACTTC
j_call: TRBJ2-5; d_call: TRBD2; clone_size: -; v_call: TRBV4-2; cdr3_aa: CASSPGIAGAEYF; cdr3_nt: TGTGCCAGCAGCCCGGGGATAGCGGGGGCCGAGTACTTC
j_call: TRBJ1-2; d_call: TRBD1; clone_size: once; v_call: TRBV7-9; cdr3_aa: CASSSPGTETNYGYTF; cdr3_nt: TGTGCCAGCAGCTCTCCCGGGACAGAGACTAACTATGGCTACACCTTC
j_call: TRBJ2-2; d_call: -; clone_size: many; v_call: TRBV7-6; cdr3_aa: CASSLGETTGELFF; cdr3_nt: TGTGCCAGCAGCTTAGGCGAAACCACCGGGGAGCTGTTTTTT
j_call: TRBJ2-7; d_call: -; clone_size: -; v_call: TRBV19; cdr3_aa: CASSPGVGAYEQYF; cdr3_nt: TGTGCCAGTAGCCCAGGGGTCGGAGCGTACGAGCAGTACTTC